This TCR beta chain emerged from a study of T cells in Graves' hyperthyroidism and ophthalmopathy. The investigators amplified TCR beta CDR3 regions from RNA transcripts. HTBI primers were the set used in a first-round RT-PCR of the TCR CDR3. MiXCR, run by TCRdb on the multiplex PCR reads, gives a single entry per CDR3 protein. The table shows 93,000 or so distinct CDR3 sequences, with roughly 47% occurring only once. Germline CDR1 and CDR2: LNHNV and YYDKDF (reference sequence). The CDR3 length is 12 residues. V dropped 3 bases and J dropped 9 bases, with 8 bases sitting between them. Each diagnosis drew on symptoms, thyroxine, TRAb, thyroid ultrasound and orbital computed tomography findings.

V is TRBV15 and J is TRBJ2-2; D gene ambiguous. The sequence derives from a man aged 40-50 years with Graves' hyperthyroidism. Source material: blood. The CDR3 DNA reads as TGTGCCACCAGCAGGTGGCTCCGGGAGCTGTTTTTT. Translation: CATSRWLRELFF.